This T cell receptor (beta chain) was captured in a study of Tregs in tolerant kidney transplant recipients. As for the study in general: An approximately 3-day belatacept mixed lymphocyte reaction, sometimes plus 5-day graft donor restimulation, preceded CD4+CD25+CD127- sorting. Antibodies separated recipient from donor cells.

The V and J ends lost 7 bases and 0 bases, in that order; junction bases with no gene match: 5. Germline V CDR1 and CDR2: MNHNS, SASEGT. CDR3 size: 14 residues. Of note for this clone: Its target is unknown.

Here immunoSEQ multiplex PCR was the method, and the copy in TCRdb shows in-frame clones only, minus some. There are about 44,000 clones in the sample; roughly 95% occur only once, and 0.37% lies in the top ten. The TCR sequence derives from a human donor in good health. Sequencing input: Tregs from blood cultured with allogeneic cells. V gene TRBV6-1 combines with J gene TRBJ1-1, with 7 bases matching TRBD1. As DNA, the CDR3 is TGTGCCAGCACCCGGACAGGACTGAACACTGAAGCTTTCTTT. It specifies CASTRTGLNTEAFF.